Shown below are 29 T cell receptor beta chains from a single sample sequenced in a study of T cells in Graves' hyperthyroidism and ophthalmopathy. RNA transcripts served as the template for amplifying TCR beta CDR3 regions. When the TCR CDR3 underwent first-round RT-PCR, the HTBI primer set was used. TCRdb recomputed calls from the multiplex PCR reads with MiXCR, one row per CDR3 protein. The sample holds 200,000 to 300,000 distinct CDR3 sequences, about 15% seen once. The sequenced sample was blood. The receptors shown here come from a woman under 30 with Graves' ophthalmopathy.

This clonotype was observed at least ten times. The rearrangement uses TRBV20-1 and TRBJ2-5; D gene uncertain. The CDR3 length is 12 residues. V lost 5 bases and J lost 1, with 8 bases in between. The germline gives CDR1 DFQATT, CDR2 SNEGSKA (reference sequence). The chain's CDR3 is CSAQVSQETQYF. The CDR3 DNA sequence: TGCAGTGCTCAAGTGAGCCAAGAGACCCAGTACTTC.

This clonotype came up many times. The chain uses TRBV6-2 or TRBV6-3 and TRBJ2-7; tentatively, D is TRBD1 (6 bases). The length of the CDR3 is 14 residues. Germline V gene lookup returns CDR1 MNHEY and CDR2 SVGEGT. V lost 4 bases and J 2 bases, leaving 12 bases between the germline ends. The DNA for the CDR3 is TGTGCCAGCAGTTCTCGGACAGCTCCCTACGAGCAGTACTTC. It codes for CASSSRTAPYEQYF.

The V call is TRBV5-6, the J call TRBJ1-1; possible D gene TRBD1, 6 bases. The CDR3 covers 15 residues. Germline V gene data show CDR1 as SGHDT and CDR2 as YYEEEE. The V end lost 2 bases, the J end lost 0 bases, and 11 bases lay between the germline ends. Here the CDR3 DNA reads TGTGCCAGCAGCTTCAGGGGTCGCTTGAACACTGAAGCTTTCTTT. Protein sequence: CASSFRGRLNTEAFF.

This clonotype was picked up many times. As DNA, the CDR3 is TGTGCCAGCAGCCAGGAAGGGGCGGGGGGTACGCAGTATTTT. This encodes CASSQEGAGGTQYF. The chain uses TRBV3-1 and TRBJ2-3; 8 bases match TRBD2. The V segment lost 3 bases and the J segment 8 bases; nucleotides outside the gene matches: 7. CDR1 and CDR2 (germline): LGHDT, YNNKEL (reference sequence). The CDR3 loop spans 14 amino acids.

In its sample, this clonotype was seen many times. V usage is TRBV29-1 and J usage is TRBJ2-5, with D unclear. The CDR3 consists of 12 residues. Looked up from germline, CDR1 is SQVTM and CDR2 is ANQGSEA. Trimming cost V 0 bases and J 1 base, with 3 bases left between them. The chain's CDR3 is CSVEDPQETQYF. For the CDR3, the DNA is TGCAGCGTTGAAGATCCCCAAGAGACCCAGTACTTC.

In its sample, this clonotype was seen many times. DNA for the CDR3: TGTGCCAGCAGGAGACCTAGCGGGGGGGAGTGGGGGGAGCTGTTTTTT. Protein product: CASRRPSGGEWGELFF. The rearrangement links TRBV7-2 to TRBJ2-2; 12 bases are a match to TRBD2. The CDR3 runs to 16 residues. From germline, CDR1 is SGHTA and CDR2 FQGNSA. Germline trimming cut 6 bases from V and 8 bases from J; bases unmatched to any gene: 10. Full variable domain (rest looked up from reference TRBV7-2 and TRBJ2-2): GAGVSQSPSNKVTEKGKDVELRCDPISGHTALYWYRQSLGQGLEFLIYFQGNSAPDKSGLPSDRFSAERTGGSVSTLTIQRTQQEDSAVYLCASRRPSGGEWGELFFGEGSRLTVL.

The gene calls are TRBV24-1 and TRBJ2-3; unclear D gene. Trimming removed 3 bases from V and 2 bases from J, with 8 bases in between. The CDR3 sequence is 14 residues long. CDR1 KGHDR and CDR2 SFDVKD come from the germline V gene. DNA for the CDR3: TGTGCCACCAGTGATATACAGAACACAGATACGCAGTATTTT. Translated, it gives CATSDIQNTDTQYF.

This clonotype showed up just a few times. The V gene is TRBV4-3, the J gene TRBJ2-2, with TRBD2 identical over 13 bases. Germline assignment: CDR1 LGHNA and CDR2 YSLEER. This CDR3 comprises 18 residues. Germline trimming cut 4 bases from V and 1 base from J; bases unmatched to any gene: 6. CDR3 sequence: CASSREGLAGLNTGELFF. DNA for the CDR3: TGCGCCAGCAGCCGAGAGGGACTAGCGGGATTGAACACCGGGGAGCTGTTTTTT.

This clonotype was recorded many times. The genes are TRBV28 and TRBJ2-3, with D uncertain. Between the trimmed V and J ends, which lost 8 bases and 0 bases, there was a span of 6 bases. Germline-derived CDR1 and CDR2 are MDHEN and SYDVKM. CDR3 length: 12 amino acids. CDR3 residues: CASLTSTDTQYF. CDR3 nucleotide sequence: TGTGCCAGCCTAACTAGCACAGATACGCAGTATTTT.

This clonotype was seen a few times. The chain uses TRBV9 and TRBJ1-6; no definite D call. The CDR3 runs 17 residues. Trimming took off 0 bases at V and 7 bases at J, with 17 bases between the two ends. CDR1 is SGDLS, CDR2 YYNGEE, per germline. The CDR3 loop reads CASSVDPRGNKNSPLHF. The CDR3 coding sequence is TGTGCCAGCAGCGTAGACCCTCGGGGTAATAAAAATTCACCCCTCCACTTT.

This clonotype came up many times. The chain has TRBV15 and TRBJ1-5; D unclear. This CDR3 has 15 amino acids. The ends were cut back, 0 bases at V and 5 bases at J, with 11 bases in the middle. Germline CDR1 LNHNV, CDR2 YYDKDF (reference sequence). The CDR3 sequence: CATSRDGNTYQPQHF. The CDR3 nucleotides are TGTGCCACCAGCAGAGATGGGAACACCTATCAGCCCCAGCATTTT.

This chain joins TRBV19 and TRBJ1-1; D ambiguous. V gave up 7 bases and J gave up 10 bases, with 22 bases separating them. Germline V gene data show CDR1 as LNHDA and CDR2 as SQIVND (reference sequence). The length of the CDR3 is 14 residues. This chain's CDR3 is CASMPFSGGQGAFF. CDR3 DNA: TGTGCCAGTATGCCCTTTTCTGGCGGGCAAGGAGCTTTCTTT. The full variable domain, completed using reference TRBV19 and TRBJ1-1, is DGGITQSPKYLFRKEGQNVTLSCEQNLNHDAMYWYRQDPGQGLRLIYYSQIVNDFQKGDIAEGYSVSREKKESFPLTVTSAQKNPTAFYLCASMPFSGGQGAFFGQGTRLTVV.

This clonotype has a count of ten or more. The V and J genes are TRBV5-1 and TRBJ2-1; 7 bases align to TRBD1. Trimming removed 1 base from V and 4 bases from J; junction bases left unmatched: 8. The CDR3 runs 16 residues. Germline assignment: CDR1 SGHRS and CDR2 YFSETQ. Here the CDR3 DNA reads TGCGCCAGCAGCTTGACTGGGGACAGCGGTTACAATGAGCAGTTCTTC. It specifies CASSLTGDSGYNEQFF.

This clonotype was found many times. The DNA for the CDR3 is TGTGCCACCAGTGACGGGACAGCTAATGAAAAACTGTTTTTT. Encoded protein: CATSDGTANEKLFF. The J gene is TRBJ1-4, the V gene TRBV24-1; 7 bases are shared with TRBD1. In germline, CDR1 is KGHDR, CDR2 SFDVKD. After removal of 4 bases from V and 3 bases from J, the junction contained 1 base not matched to a gene. The CDR3 covers 14 residues.

This clonotype was seen repeatedly, ten times or more. The chain's CDR3 is CASRQLAPSYNEQFF. CDR3 DNA: TGTGCCAGCAGGCAACTAGCGCCCTCCTACAATGAGCAGTTCTTC. This chain links TRBV6-2 or TRBV6-3 with TRBJ2-1, with 7 nucleotides matching TRBD2. V trimming: 6 bases; J trimming: 0 bases; junction bases outside the gene matches: 5. CDR3 length equals 15 residues. Germline V lookup: CDR1 MNHEY, CDR2 SVGEGT.

J is TRBJ2-5 and V is TRBV20-1; 9 positions agree with TRBD1. The CDR3 spans 20 residues. The germline gives CDR1 DFQATT, CDR2 SNEGSKA (reference sequence). The J segment lost 4 bases and the V segment lost 0 bases, leaving 21 bases of the junction unmatched. CDR3 nucleotides: TGCAGTGCTAGAGATACGGGGCGGGTTTGGGGACAGGGACCTCCAGAGACCCAGTACTTC. This encodes CSARDTGRVWGQGPPETQYF.

The chain has TRBV24-1 and TRBJ2-2; D gene ambiguous. The ends were cut back, 3 bases at V and 0 bases at J, with 10 bases in the middle. The CDR3 has 16 residues. Germline CDR1 reads KGHDR; CDR2 reads SFDVKD. This chain's CDR3 is CATSDPGSSNTGELFF. As DNA, the CDR3 is TGTGCCACCAGTGATCCGGGCAGCTCGAACACCGGGGAGCTGTTTTTT.

Many counts were recorded for this clonotype. The chain joins TRBV27 to TRBJ2-3; the D is unclear. V shed 4 bases and J shed 6 bases, with 17 bases lying between them. The CDR3 is made up of 15 amino acids. The germline V gene has CDR1 MNHEY and CDR2 SMNVEV (reference sequence). Here the CDR3 reads CASSSLLGSADTQYF. The CDR3 DNA is TGTGCCAGCAGTTCCCTCCTAGGCTCCGCGGATACGCAGTATTTT.

This clonotype was seen repeatedly, ten times or more. The chain links TRBV18 to TRBJ2-1; 7 bases fit TRBD2. V lost 6 bases and J lost 8; bases outside the gene matches: 10. The germline gives CDR1 KGHSH, CDR2 LQKENI. The CDR3 sequence is 14 residues long. The CDR3 region has the DNA TGTGCCAGCTCTCGCCTAGCGGAGAGGGATGAGCAGTTCTTC. Its protein is CASSRLAERDEQFF.

This clonotype was observed many times. The CDR3 DNA follows: TGCAGTGCTTGGACCAGGGGGAGGAATCAGCCCCAGCATTTT. It codes for CSAWTRGRNQPQHF. J is TRBJ1-5 and V is TRBV20-1; 7 nucleotides match TRBD1. The CDR3 is 14 amino acids. From germline, CDR1 is DFQATT and CDR2 SNEGSKA (reference sequence). V lost 5 bases and J lost 4; bases outside the gene matches: 8.

This clonotype has ten or more counts. The V and J genes are TRBV2 and TRBJ1-2; maybe TRBD1 (6 bases). This CDR3 comprises 13 residues. Germline lookup yields CDR1 SNHLY and CDR2 FYNNEI. The germline V and J ends were trimmed by 4 bases and 7 bases, with 13 bases remaining between them. CDR3 DNA: TGTGCCAGCAGTGTACAGGGAGAAGGTGGCTACACCTTC. Encoded protein: CASSVQGEGGYTF.

This clonotype was recorded at least ten times. The chain uses TRBV12-3 or TRBV12-4 and TRBJ1-1, with D perhaps matching TRBD1 (6 bases). Trimming shortened V by 5 bases and J by 1 base, and 11 bases separated the two germline ends. This CDR3 region has 14 residues. CDR3 nucleotides: TGTGCCAGCAGTCAACAGGGTACGAACACTGAAGCTTTCTTT. Its protein is CASSQQGTNTEAFF.

The rearrangement links TRBV20-1 to TRBJ2-5; 11 bases fit TRBD1. J gave up 4 bases and V 8 bases, and 6 bases lay outside the gene matches. Germline CDR1 is DFQATT and CDR2 is SNEGSKA (reference sequence). This CDR3 has 13 residues. This CDR3 is CSSSGTGGETQYF. Here the CDR3 DNA reads TGCAGTTCCTCCGGGACAGGGGGAGAGACCCAGTACTTC.

Many counts were recorded for this clonotype. V and J are TRBV5-1 and TRBJ2-7; D unresolved. Germline assignment: CDR1 SGHRS and CDR2 YFSETQ. This CDR3 region has 17 residues. Between the trimmed V and J ends, which lost 0 bases and 1 base, there was a span of 17 bases. Written as DNA, the CDR3 is TGCGCCAGCAGCTTGGGTTATGGCTCACGTATTTCCTACGAGCAGTACTTC. Translating gives CASSLGYGSRISYEQYF.

This clonotype showed up many times. The CDR3 nucleotides are TGTGCCTGGAGTCAAATCCCGGGACGAGCTTTCTTT. Residues: CAWSQIPGRAFF. This chain joins TRBV30 and TRBJ1-1, with a tentative D call TRBD1 (5 bases). CDR1 and CDR2 from the germline V gene are GTSNPN and SVGIG (reference sequence). V gave up 2 bases and J gave up 10 bases, with 14 bases separating them. CDR3 length equals 12 residues.

Many counts were recorded for this clonotype. The chain combines TRBV28 with TRBJ2-1; D may be TRBD1 (5 bases). The V and J ends lost 6 bases and 8 bases respectively, with 14 bases between them. The length of the CDR3 is 13 residues. Germline V gives CDR1 MDHEN, CDR2 SYDVKM. The CDR3 DNA follows: TGTGCCAGCAGACTGAACCAGGGATATGAGCAGTTCTTC. This codes for CASRLNQGYEQFF.

This clonotype was seen at least ten times. The chain is built from TRBV11-2 and TRBJ1-2; unclear D gene. The germline V and J ends were trimmed by 6 bases and 5 bases, with 13 bases remaining between them. CDR3 size: 13 residues. The germline gives CDR1 SGHAT, CDR2 FQNNGV. CDR3 sequence reads: CASRETGTYGYTF. CDR3 nucleotide sequence: TGTGCCAGCAGGGAGACGGGAACATATGGCTACACCTTC.

This clonotype showed up many times. The chain combines TRBV27 with TRBJ2-1; 7 bases map to TRBD1. V was clipped by 4 bases and J by 0 bases; unmatched bases: 3. This CDR3 is built from 15 residues. CDR1 is MNHEY and CDR2 is SMNVEV in the germline V gene (reference sequence). In DNA, the CDR3 is TGTGCCAGCAGTTCCAGGGACAGCTCCTACAATGAGCAGTTCTTC. As protein: CASSSRDSSYNEQFF.

The V and J genes are TRBV28 and TRBJ1-5, with 11 bases identical to TRBD1. In germline, CDR1 is MDHEN, CDR2 SYDVKM. CDR3 length equals 17 residues. V shed 6 bases, J shed 7 bases, and the junction held 14 bases outside the gene matches. The CDR3 nucleotides are TGTGCCAGCAGAGATCCGGGGACAGGGGGAAGTCGGCAGCCCCAGCATTTT. It specifies CASRDPGTGGSRQPQHF.